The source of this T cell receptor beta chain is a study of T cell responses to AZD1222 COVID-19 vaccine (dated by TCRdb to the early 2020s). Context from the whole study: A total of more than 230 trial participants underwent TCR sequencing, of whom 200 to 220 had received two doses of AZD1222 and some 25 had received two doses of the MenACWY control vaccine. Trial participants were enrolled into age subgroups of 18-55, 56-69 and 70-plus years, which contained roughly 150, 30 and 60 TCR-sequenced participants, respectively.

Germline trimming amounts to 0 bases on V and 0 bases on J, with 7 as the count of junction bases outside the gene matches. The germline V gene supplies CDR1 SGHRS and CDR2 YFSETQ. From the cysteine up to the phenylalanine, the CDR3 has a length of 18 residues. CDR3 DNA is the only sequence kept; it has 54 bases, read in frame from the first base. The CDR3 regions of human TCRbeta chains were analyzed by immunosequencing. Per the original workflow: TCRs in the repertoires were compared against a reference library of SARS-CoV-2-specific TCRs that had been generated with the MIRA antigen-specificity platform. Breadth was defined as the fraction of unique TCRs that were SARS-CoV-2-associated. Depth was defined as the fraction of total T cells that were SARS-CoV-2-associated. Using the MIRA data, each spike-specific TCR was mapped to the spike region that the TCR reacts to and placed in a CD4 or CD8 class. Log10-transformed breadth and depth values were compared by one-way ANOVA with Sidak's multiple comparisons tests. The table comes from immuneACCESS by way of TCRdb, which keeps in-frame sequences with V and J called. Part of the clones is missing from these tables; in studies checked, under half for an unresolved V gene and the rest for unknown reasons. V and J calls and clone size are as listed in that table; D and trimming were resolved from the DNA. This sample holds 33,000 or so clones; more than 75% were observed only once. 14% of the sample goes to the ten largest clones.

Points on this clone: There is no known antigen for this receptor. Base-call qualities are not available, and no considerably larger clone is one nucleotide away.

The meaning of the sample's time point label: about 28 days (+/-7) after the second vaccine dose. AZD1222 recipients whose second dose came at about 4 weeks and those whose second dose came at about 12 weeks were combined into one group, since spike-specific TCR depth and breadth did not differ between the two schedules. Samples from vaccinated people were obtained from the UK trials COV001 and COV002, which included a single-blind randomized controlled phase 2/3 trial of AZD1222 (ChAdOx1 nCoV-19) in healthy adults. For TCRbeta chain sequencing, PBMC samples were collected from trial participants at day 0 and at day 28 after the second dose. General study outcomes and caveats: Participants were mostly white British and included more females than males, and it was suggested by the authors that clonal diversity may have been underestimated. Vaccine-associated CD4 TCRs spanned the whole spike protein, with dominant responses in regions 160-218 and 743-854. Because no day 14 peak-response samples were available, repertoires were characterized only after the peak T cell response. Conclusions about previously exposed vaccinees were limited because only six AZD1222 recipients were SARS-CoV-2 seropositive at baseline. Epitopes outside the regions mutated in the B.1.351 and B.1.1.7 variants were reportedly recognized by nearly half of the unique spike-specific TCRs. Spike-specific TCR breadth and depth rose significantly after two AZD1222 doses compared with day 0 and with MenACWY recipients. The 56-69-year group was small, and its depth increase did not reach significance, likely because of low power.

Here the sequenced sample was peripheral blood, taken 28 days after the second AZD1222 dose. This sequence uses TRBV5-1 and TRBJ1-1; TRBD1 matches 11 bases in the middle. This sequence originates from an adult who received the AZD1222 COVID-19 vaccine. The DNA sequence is TGCGCCAGCAGCTTGGGGACAGGGGGCGGATGGCTGAACACTGAAGCTTTCTTT. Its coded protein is CASSLGTGGGWLNTEAFF.